Each of the 10 T cell receptor beta chains below was sequenced from the same sample in a study of shared clonotypes between healthy human individuals. Sequenced by immunoSEQ multiplex PCR; TCRdb stores in-frame clones only, minus some. Of some 2,000,000 clones listed, over 85% were seen once; the top ten hold roughly 1.1%. CD8 cells classed as naive were CD45RO-negative and positively selected for CCR7, excluding terminally differentiated effector memory CD45RA+ cells. Input material: naive CD8+ T cells sorted from blood. Every receptor here comes from a man aged 18-30 years in good health.

The chain combines TRBV19 with TRBJ2-5; no reliable D call. The V gene's germline CDR1 is LNHDA and CDR2 SQIVND (reference sequence). This CDR3 region has 15 residues. Trimming took off 3 bases at V and 4 bases at J, with 15 bases between the two ends. CDR3 nucleotide sequence: TGTGCCAGTAGTATCGACATTCGGGTCCCAGAGACCCAGTACTTC. It specifies CASSIDIRVPETQYF.

The V gene is TRBV7-9, the J gene TRBJ2-7; 12 bases match TRBD2. This CDR3 spans 16 amino acids. Germline CDR1 and CDR2: SEHNR and FQNEAQ (reference sequence). V was clipped by 5 bases and J by 4 bases; unmatched bases: 9. CDR3 sequence: CASSPGTSGLSYEQYF. The CDR3 DNA sequence: TGTGCCAGCAGCCCCGGGACTAGCGGGTTATCGTACGAGCAGTACTTC.

Comment on this clone: The sample carries other DNA sequences with the same CDR3. The chain uses TRBV7-9 and TRBJ2-7; D may be TRBD1 (6 bases). Between the trimmed V and J ends, which lost 5 bases and 7 bases, there was a span of 12 bases. This CDR3 has 12 amino acids. Germline assignment: CDR1 SEHNR and CDR2 FQNEAQ (reference sequence). The CDR3 nucleotides read TGTGCCAGCAGCCCGACCGGGACAGAGCAGTACTTC. Its protein product is CASSPTGTEQYF.

This clone was counted a few times. The chain recombines TRBV6-1 with TRBJ1-2; tentative D call: TRBD1 (5 bases). There are 16 residues in the CDR3. V lost 3 bases to trimming and J lost 7 bases, with 21 bases between them. Per germline, CDR1 MNHNS and CDR2 SASEGT. The CDR3 DNA follows: TGTGCCAGCAGTGAGATGCTGGAAATTGGGGCTAGTGGCTACACCTTC. Its protein is CASSEMLEIGASGYTF.

The rearrangement joins TRBV27 to TRBJ2-1, with D perhaps TRBD2 (6 bases). V lost 2 bases and J lost 3, with 17 bases in between. The CDR3 loop spans 17 amino acids. Germline V lookup: CDR1 MNHEY, CDR2 SMNVEV (reference sequence). The CDR3 nucleotides read TGTGCCAGCAGTTTAAATAGCGTGAAAGCGGGCTACAATGAGCAGTTCTTC. It encodes CASSLNSVKAGYNEQFF.

This chain links TRBV9 with TRBJ2-3, with TRBD2 identical over 8 bases. CDR3 length: 14 amino acids. After removal of 8 bases from V and 2 bases from J, the junction contained 7 bases not matched to a gene. Per the germline V gene, CDR1 is SGDLS and CDR2 is YYNGEE. CDR3 in amino acids: CASGLAGITDTQYF. For the CDR3, the DNA is TGTGCCAGTGGGTTAGCGGGAATCACAGATACGCAGTATTTT.

The chain employs TRBV4-3 and TRBJ2-1, with D possibly TRBD2 on 5 matching bases. V was trimmed by 0 bases and J by 6 bases, leaving 9 bases between them. Germline CDR1 LGHNA, CDR2 YSLEER. The CDR3 totals 14 residues. The CDR3 coding sequence is TGCGCCAGCAGCCAAGATTTTGGAGGCAATGAGCAGTTCTTC. It translates to CASSQDFGGNEQFF.

About this clone: At the DNA level, this CDR3 is encoded by other sequences in the same sample as well. This chain connects TRBV28 to TRBJ2-3; D call uncertain. CDR3 length: 11 amino acids. Germline CDR1 and CDR2: MDHEN and SYDVKM. V lost 6 bases, J lost 6 bases, and 7 bases lay in between. The CDR3 DNA sequence: TGTGCCAGCAGCCCCTTGGATACGCAGTATTTT. Residues: CASSPLDTQYF.

This clone has only a few counts. The chain combines TRBV30 with TRBJ2-2; D not certain. Germline CDR1 is GTSNPN and CDR2 is SVGIG (reference sequence). CDR3 length: 13 residues. V lost 0 bases and J 3 bases, leaving 5 bases between the germline ends. The chain's CDR3 is CAWSVDDTGELFF. In nucleotides, the CDR3 is TGTGCCTGGAGTGTAGACGACACCGGGGAGCTGTTTTTT.

This chain joins TRBV30 and TRBJ2-1, with 10 bases matching TRBD1. Germline V gives CDR1 GTSNPN, CDR2 SVGIG (reference sequence). The CDR3 length is 14 residues. Trimming at V came to 0 bases and at J to 9 bases, leaving 5 bases not matched to a gene. The CDR3 DNA follows: TGTGCCTGGAGTGTGGGACAGGGGTTGGTTGAGCAGTTCTTC. This gives the protein CAWSVGQGLVEQFF.